This T cell receptor beta chain was observed in a study of shared T cell receptors in the human thymus. Assay used: immunoSEQ multiplex PCR; TCRdb lists only in-frame clones, some missing. The sample includes under 700,000 clones, roughly 74% of them seen just once. Germline CDR1 reads SGHDT; CDR2 reads YYEEEE. CDR3 length: 14 amino acids. With 3 bases clipped from V and 5 bases from J, the junction kept 5 bases outside the gene matches. The data also belong to a second study, concerning human thymus T cells. From that paper: Congenital heart defects were the reason for the corrective surgery that the donors, healthy Finnish infants, were having. Thymic samples were excised during corrective heart operations. Thymic repertoires from unrelated individuals overlapped highly, related research reported.

The receptor was isolated from a boy younger than two with a congenital heart defect. The V call is TRBV5-6, the J call TRBJ2-7, with 10 positions matching TRBD1. The sequenced sample consisted of thymocytes. This CDR3 reads CASSCGTGAHEQYF. CDR3 in DNA: TGTGCCAGCAGCTGCGGGACAGGGGCCCACGAGCAGTACTTC.